Listed here are 30 T cell receptor beta chains from one sample, sequenced in a study of control samples from healthy donors and cancer patients. Clones were read by immunoSEQ multiplex PCR, and TCRdb kept only the in-frame ones, dropping some. This sample yields about 28,000 clones, of which around 79% are seen a single time; approximately 22% belongs to the top ten. The sequencing sample was made of PBMCs. These receptors were taken from a man in his 60s with head and neck cancer.

V gene TRBV28 combines with J gene TRBJ1-2; unclear D gene. Trimming left V 7 bases short and J 8 bases short, with 8 bases between. The germline gives CDR1 MDHEN, CDR2 SYDVKM. The CDR3 contains 10 residues. CDR3 sequence reads: CASTGKGYTF. The CDR3 nucleotides read TGTGCCAGCACCGGTAAAGGCTACACCTTC.

This sequence joins TRBV7-2 and TRBJ2-1, with D perhaps matching TRBD2 (6 bases). V was trimmed by 7 bases and J by 3 bases, leaving 16 bases between them. CDR3 length: 15 residues. Germline CDR1 is SGHTA and CDR2 is FQGNSA. Written as DNA, the CDR3 is TGTGCCAGCACCCCTCTGAGCGGGTTCTACAATGAGCAGTTCTTC. Protein product: CASTPLSGFYNEQFF.

The CDR3 DNA reads TGCGCCAGCAGCAATACAGGGGGCGACGAGCAGTACTTC. This codes for CASSNTGGDEQYF. The chain carries TRBV10-2 and TRBJ2-7, with TRBD1 matching 9 bases. J gave up 5 bases and V 6 bases, and 5 bases lay outside the gene matches. Germline loops: CDR1 WSHSY, CDR2 SAAADI. CDR3 size: 13 residues.

The chain employs TRBV6-2 or TRBV6-3 and TRBJ2-6; no reliable D call. The germline V gene has CDR1 MNHEY and CDR2 SVGEGT. CDR3 length: 16 amino acids. V dropped 3 bases and J dropped 0 bases, with 9 bases sitting between them. The DNA for the CDR3 is TGTGCCAGCAGTTATCCAGCCAGCTCTGGGGCCAACGTCCTGACTTTC. As protein: CASSYPASSGANVLTF.

V and J are TRBV5-1 and TRBJ2-3; a weak D match, TRBD2 (6 bases). Germline CDR1 reads SGHRS; CDR2 reads YFSETQ. This CDR3 is built from 15 residues. The V end was cut by 0 bases, the J end by 6 bases, with 14 bases between. Here the CDR3 reads CASSLARGRGDTQYF. CDR3 nucleotides: TGCGCCAGCAGCTTGGCCCGGGGGAGAGGGGATACGCAGTATTTT.

This rearrangement joins TRBV6-2 or TRBV6-3 to TRBJ1-4, with D uncertain. The ends were cut back, 6 bases at V and 5 bases at J, with 7 bases in the middle. The germline V gene has CDR1 MNHEY and CDR2 SVGEGT. There are 12 residues in the CDR3. Written as DNA, the CDR3 is TGTGCCAGCAGCTTCGAAAATGAAAAACTGTTTTTT. It yields the protein CASSFENEKLFF.

The chain links TRBV6-8 to TRBJ2-1; maybe TRBD2 (6 bases). The CDR3 spans 15 residues. The V end was cut by 6 bases, the J end by 6 bases, with 18 bases between. Germline V lookup: CDR1 MNHGY, CDR2 SAAAGT. The CDR3 bases are TGTGCCAGCAGGGAAGCGGGTCTCCTATCCAATGAGCAGTTCTTC. Translating it yields CASREAGLLSNEQFF.

The CDR3 DNA follows: TGTGCCAGCAGCTGGACTAGCGGGAGGGCCTACGAGCAGTACTTC. Protein product: CASSWTSGRAYEQYF. The chain uses TRBV7-2 and TRBJ2-7; 15 bases fit TRBD2. Germline V gene lookup returns CDR1 SGHTA and CDR2 FQGNSA. V lost 4 bases to trimming and J lost 2 bases; unmatched junction nucleotides: 0. The CDR3 has 15 residues.

V usage is TRBV6-2 or TRBV6-3 and J usage is TRBJ2-3; TRBD2 aligns across 9 bases. V lost 0 bases and J lost 5; bases outside the gene matches: 9. The germline V gene encodes CDR1 MNHEY and CDR2 SVGEGT. This CDR3 has 17 residues. The CDR3 sequence: CASSYSRTSVRGDTQYF. The CDR3 coding sequence is TGTGCCAGCAGTTACTCGAGGACTAGCGTCAGAGGAGATACGCAGTATTTT.

This clone was seen once. V is TRBV20-1 and J is TRBJ2-5, with D possibly matching TRBD2 (5 bases). V lost 3 bases and J lost 9, with 11 bases in between. Germline V gene sequence: CDR1 DFQATT, CDR2 SNEGSKA (reference sequence). The CDR3 loop spans 11 amino acids. The CDR3 sequence is CSASGELAQYF. The DNA for the CDR3 is TGCAGTGCTAGCGGGGAGTTGGCCCAGTACTTC.

The V gene is TRBV19, the J gene TRBJ1-2, with D possibly matching TRBD1 (6 bases). Germline values: CDR1 LNHDA, CDR2 SQIVND (reference sequence). The CDR3 extends over 15 amino acids. Trimming left V 2 bases short and J 0 bases short, with 10 bases between. DNA of the CDR3: TGTGCCAGTAGTATAATGGGGGCAGCTAACTATGGCTACACCTTC. Translation: CASSIMGAANYGYTF.

The table lists this clone with a few counts. The rearrangement uses TRBV10-3 and TRBJ1-2; 9 positions match TRBD1. Germline V gene data show CDR1 as ENHRY and CDR2 as SYGVKD. With V trimmed by 3 bases and J by 7 bases, 12 bases remained unmatched. The CDR3 is 16 residues long. This chain's CDR3 is CAISDKGQGLKSGYTF. DNA of the CDR3: TGTGCCATCAGTGACAAGGGACAGGGTTTAAAGTCTGGCTACACCTTC.

V usage is TRBV3-1 (or the pseudogene TRBV3-2) and J usage is TRBJ1-6, with a possible D match to TRBD1 (5 bases). Germline V gene sequence: CDR1 LGHDT, CDR2 YNNKEL (reference sequence). The CDR3 has 13 amino acids. Trimming took off 4 bases at V and 7 bases at J, with 8 bases between the two ends. This CDR3 is CASSPSGNSPLHF. The CDR3 coding sequence is TGTGCCAGCAGCCCCTCAGGGAATTCACCCCTCCACTTT.

The chain couples TRBV2 to TRBJ2-1; possible D gene TRBD2, 6 bases. Deletions cut 7 bases from V and 0 bases from J, with 16 bases between. The CDR3 is 16 residues long. Per the germline V gene, CDR1 is SNHLY and CDR2 is FYNNEI. DNA for the CDR3: TGTGCCAGCATCCCGGGACTCAGTCCCTCCTACAATGAGCAGTTCTTC. Its protein is CASIPGLSPSYNEQFF. The full variable domain, completed using reference TRBV2 and TRBJ2-1, is EPEVTQTPSHQVTQMGQEVILRCVPISNHLYFYWYRQILGQKVEFLVSFYNNEISEKSEIFDDQFSVERPDGSNFTLKIRSTKLEDSAMYFCASIPGLSPSYNEQFFGPGTRLTVL.

Comment on this clone: One end of the junction varies from germline; a read error may be responsible. V gene TRBV11-1 combines with J gene TRBJ2-6; 7 nucleotides agree with TRBD2. Germline lookup yields CDR1 SGHAT and CDR2 FQDESV (reference sequence). The CDR3 extends over 16 amino acids. CDR3 nucleotides: TGTGCCCGCAGCTTTGGGGGGGGTAACGGGGCCAACGTCCTGACTTTC. Its translation is CARSFGGGNGANVLTF.

This clone was detected only a few times. The chain joins TRBV15 to TRBJ1-5; possible D gene TRBD1, 5 bases. This CDR3 has 19 residues. Germline CDR1 and CDR2: LNHNV and YYDKDF (reference sequence). Trimming took 0 bases from V and 0 from J, leaving 18 bases between them. The CDR3 bases are TGTGCCACCAGCAGAGATCTCTTTCGGGACCTTTATAGCAATCAGCCCCAGCATTTT. This codes for CATSRDLFRDLYSNQPQHF.

V and J are TRBV6-6 and TRBJ2-3; the match to TRBD2 covers 7 bases. With 6 bases clipped from V and 0 bases from J, the junction kept 9 bases outside the gene matches. The CDR3 sequence is 16 residues long. In germline, CDR1 is MNHNY, CDR2 SVGAGI (reference sequence). For the CDR3, the DNA is TGTGCCAGCAGAGGACGGGAGGTCATTAGCACAGATACGCAGTATTTT. Its protein is CASRGREVISTDTQYF.

The chain carries TRBV5-1 and TRBJ1-6, with no clear D. The V end lost 4 bases, the J end lost 7 bases, and 15 bases lay between the germline ends. CDR1 and CDR2 (germline): SGHRS, YFSETQ. The CDR3 has 15 residues. CDR3 in amino acids: CASSTHPGANSPLHF. In DNA, the CDR3 is TGCGCCAGCAGCACCCACCCGGGCGCCAATTCACCCCTCCACTTT.

V gene TRBV7-3 combines with J gene TRBJ1-6; D perhaps matches TRBD1 (6 bases). Germline CDR1 is SGHTA and CDR2 is FQGTGA. V was pared by 5 bases and J by 7 bases, with 6 bases between. The CDR3 has 12 amino acids. The CDR3 sequence is CASSQGNSPLHF. Here the CDR3 DNA reads TGTGCCAGCAGCCAGGGGAATTCACCCCTCCACTTT.

V gene TRBV19 combines with J gene TRBJ2-4, with D tentatively TRBD1 or TRBD2 (5 bases each). In germline, CDR1 is LNHDA, CDR2 SQIVND (reference sequence). The CDR3 is 16 residues long. Trimming took off 3 bases at V and 0 bases at J, with 12 bases between the two ends. The CDR3 DNA is TGTGCCAGTAGTATTGGGACCACTCTAGCCAAAAACATTCAGTACTTC. It translates to CASSIGTTLAKNIQYF.

This chain joins TRBV29-1 and TRBJ2-1, with D perhaps TRBD1 (5 bases). This CDR3 comprises 15 residues. The germline CDR1 and CDR2 sequences are SQVTM and ANQGSEA. Trimming took 7 bases from V and 0 from J, leaving 16 bases between them. The CDR3 DNA reads as TGCAGCGCTGACAGCTTTACGAGCTCCTACAATGAGCAGTTCTTC. Protein: CSADSFTSSYNEQFF.

In regard to this clone: Its ends do not fully match the called genes, so a read error is possible. The chain recombines TRBV4-1 with TRBJ1-5, with 7 bases lining up with TRBD1. This CDR3 is 19 amino acids long. Germline V lookup: CDR1 MGHRA, CDR2 YSYEKL. CDR3 DNA sequence: TGCGCCGGCAGCCGTACCTGGGACAGCCCTAGCACTAGCAATCAGCCCCAGCATTTT. As protein: CAGSRTWDSPSTSNQPQHF.

The V call is TRBV4-1, the J call TRBJ1-6, with 10 bases lining up with TRBD1. Germline-derived CDR1 and CDR2 are MGHRA and YSYEKL. The V and J ends lost 5 bases and 10 bases, in that order; junction bases with no gene match: 5. The CDR3 loop spans 14 amino acids. The CDR3 nucleotides read TGCGCCAGCAGCTCGGGACAGGGGCTATCACCCCTCCACTTT. Residues: CASSSGQGLSPLHF.

J is TRBJ2-5 and V is TRBV6-5; a weak D match, TRBD1 (5 bases). The CDR3 spans 12 residues. Germline values: CDR1 MNHEY, CDR2 SVGAGI. With 8 bases removed from V and 4 bases from J, the gap between germline ends came to 11 bases. The CDR3 sequence: CASDPQGETQYF. The CDR3 DNA follows: TGTGCCAGCGATCCCCAGGGAGAGACCCAGTACTTC.

V and J are TRBV7-2 and TRBJ2-1; possibly TRBD2 for D (6 bases). The CDR3 consists of 16 residues. CDR1 and CDR2 (germline): SGHTA, FQGNSA. Trimming cost V 2 bases and J 7 bases, with 18 bases left between them. The CDR3 protein is CASSLSAGGMKNEQFF. CDR3 nucleotides: TGTGCCAGCAGCTTATCTGCTGGCGGGATGAAAAATGAGCAGTTCTTC.

In this sample, this clone turned up once. The V call is TRBV7-9, the J call TRBJ1-1; D unclear. The V end lost 1 base, the J end lost 8 bases, and 11 bases lay between the germline ends. The CDR3 spans 13 residues. Germline V CDR1 and CDR2: SEHNR, FQNEAQ (reference sequence). The CDR3 reads CASSLVSGIEAFF. The CDR3 DNA follows: TGTGCCAGCAGCTTAGTATCGGGCATCGAAGCTTTCTTT.

This chain links TRBV6-5 with TRBJ2-1, with TRBD2 matching over 9 bases. Germline trimming cut 0 bases from V and 8 bases from J; bases unmatched to any gene: 5. CDR1 and CDR2 (germline): MNHEY, SVGAGI. This CDR3 contains 15 residues. The CDR3: CASSYSASGKDEQFF. Here the CDR3 DNA reads TGTGCCAGCAGTTACTCGGCTAGCGGGAAGGATGAGCAGTTCTTC.

The J gene is TRBJ1-5, the V gene TRBV5-1; 10 bases agree with TRBD1. Trimming took 0 bases from V and 7 from J; bases not matched to a gene: 4. The CDR3 totals 15 residues. Germline V lookup: CDR1 SGHRS, CDR2 YFSETQ. The CDR3 reads CASSLGTGGYQPQHF. The CDR3 bases are TGCGCCAGCAGCTTGGGGACAGGGGGGTACCAGCCCCAGCATTTT.

The chain has TRBV6-5 and TRBJ1-1, with D hard to call. Trimming took 10 bases from V and 0 from J, leaving 9 bases between them. This CDR3 is 12 amino acids long. Germline assignment: CDR1 MNHEY and CDR2 SVGAGI. CDR3: CATSTLNTEAFF. The CDR3 nucleotides are TGTGCCACGTCCACACTGAACACTGAAGCTTTCTTT.

The V gene is TRBV24-1, the J gene TRBJ1-5; a weak D match, TRBD1 (6 bases). Per the germline V gene, CDR1 is KGHDR and CDR2 is SFDVKD. The CDR3 is 15 residues long. Trimming stripped 4 bases from V and 4 bases from J, with 13 bases between. This chain's CDR3 is CATSDATGINQPQHF. CDR3 DNA: TGTGCCACCAGTGACGCGACAGGAATTAATCAGCCCCAGCATTTT.